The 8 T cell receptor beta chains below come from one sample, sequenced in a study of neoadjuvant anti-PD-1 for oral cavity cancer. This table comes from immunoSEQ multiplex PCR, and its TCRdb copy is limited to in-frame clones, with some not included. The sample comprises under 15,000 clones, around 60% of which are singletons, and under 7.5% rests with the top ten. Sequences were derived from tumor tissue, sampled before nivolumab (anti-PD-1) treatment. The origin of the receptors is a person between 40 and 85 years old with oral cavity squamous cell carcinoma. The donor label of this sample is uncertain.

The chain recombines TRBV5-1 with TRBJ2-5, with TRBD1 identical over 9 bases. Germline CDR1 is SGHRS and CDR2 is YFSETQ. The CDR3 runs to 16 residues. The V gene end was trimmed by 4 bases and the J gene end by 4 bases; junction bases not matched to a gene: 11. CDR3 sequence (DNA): TGCGCCAGCAGCACGGGTGGGACAGGGCCCCGAGAGACCCAGTACTTC. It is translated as CASSTGGTGPRETQYF.

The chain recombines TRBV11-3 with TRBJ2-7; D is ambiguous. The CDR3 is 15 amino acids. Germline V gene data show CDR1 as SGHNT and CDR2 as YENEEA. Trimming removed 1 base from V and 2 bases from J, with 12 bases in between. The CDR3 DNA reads TGTGCCAGCAGCTTAGGTTCAGGCCCTACCTACGAGCAGTACTTC. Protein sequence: CASSLGSGPTYEQYF.

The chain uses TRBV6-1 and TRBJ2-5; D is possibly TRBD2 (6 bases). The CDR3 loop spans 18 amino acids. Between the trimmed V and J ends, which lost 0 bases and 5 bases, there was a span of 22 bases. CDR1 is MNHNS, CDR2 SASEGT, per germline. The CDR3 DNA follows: TGTGCCAGCAGTGAAGCGCAAGTCCGGCTAGCGCTTAGGGAGACCCAGTACTTC. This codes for CASSEAQVRLALRETQYF.

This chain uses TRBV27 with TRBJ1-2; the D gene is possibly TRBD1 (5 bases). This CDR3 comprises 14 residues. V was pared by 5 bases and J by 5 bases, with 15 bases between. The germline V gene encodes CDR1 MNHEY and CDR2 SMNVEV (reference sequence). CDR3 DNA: TGTGCCAGCAGTACAGGTTGGGGGGTTTATGGCTACACCTTC. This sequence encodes CASSTGWGVYGYTF.

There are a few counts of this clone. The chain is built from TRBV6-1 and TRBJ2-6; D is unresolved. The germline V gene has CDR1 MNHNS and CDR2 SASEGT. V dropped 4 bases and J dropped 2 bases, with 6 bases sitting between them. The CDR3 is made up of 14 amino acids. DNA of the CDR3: TGTGCCAGCAGTGGCCTCACTGGGGCCAACGTCCTGACTTTC. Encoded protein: CASSGLTGANVLTF.

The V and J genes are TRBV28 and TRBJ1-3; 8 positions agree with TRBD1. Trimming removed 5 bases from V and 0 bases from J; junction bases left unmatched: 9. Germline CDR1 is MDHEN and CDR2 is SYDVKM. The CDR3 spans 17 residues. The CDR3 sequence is CASSLRTGTGSGNTIYF. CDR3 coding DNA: TGTGCCAGCAGTCTACGGACAGGGACCGGCTCTGGAAACACCATATATTTT.

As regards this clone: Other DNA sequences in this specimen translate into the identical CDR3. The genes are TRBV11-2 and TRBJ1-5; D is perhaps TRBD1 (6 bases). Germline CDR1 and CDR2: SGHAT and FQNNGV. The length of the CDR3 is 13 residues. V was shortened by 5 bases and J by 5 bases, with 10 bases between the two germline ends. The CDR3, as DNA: TGTGCCAGCAGCCCGGACAGATATCAGCCCCAGCATTTT. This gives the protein CASSPDRYQPQHF. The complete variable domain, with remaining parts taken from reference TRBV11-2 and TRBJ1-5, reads EAGVAQSPRYKIIEKRQSVAFWCNPISGHATLYWYQQILGQGPKLLIQFQNNGVVDDSQLPKDRFSAERLKGVDSTLKIQPAKLEDSAVYLCASSPDRYQPQHFGDGTRLSIL.

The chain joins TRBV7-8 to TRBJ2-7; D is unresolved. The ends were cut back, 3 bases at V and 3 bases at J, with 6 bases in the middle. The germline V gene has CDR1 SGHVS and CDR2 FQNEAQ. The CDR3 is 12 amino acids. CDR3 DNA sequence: TGTGCCAGCAGCTTTAAGGGCTACGAGCAGTACTTC. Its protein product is CASSFKGYEQYF.